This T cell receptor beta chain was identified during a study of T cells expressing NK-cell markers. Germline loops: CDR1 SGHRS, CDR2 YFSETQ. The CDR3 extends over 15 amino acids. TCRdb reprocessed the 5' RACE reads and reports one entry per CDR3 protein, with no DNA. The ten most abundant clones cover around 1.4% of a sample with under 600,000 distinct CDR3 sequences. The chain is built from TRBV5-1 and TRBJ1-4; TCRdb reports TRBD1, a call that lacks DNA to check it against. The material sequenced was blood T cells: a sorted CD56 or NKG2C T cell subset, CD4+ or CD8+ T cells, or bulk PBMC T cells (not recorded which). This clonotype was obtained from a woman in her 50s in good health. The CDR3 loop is CASRNDTGTAEKLFF.